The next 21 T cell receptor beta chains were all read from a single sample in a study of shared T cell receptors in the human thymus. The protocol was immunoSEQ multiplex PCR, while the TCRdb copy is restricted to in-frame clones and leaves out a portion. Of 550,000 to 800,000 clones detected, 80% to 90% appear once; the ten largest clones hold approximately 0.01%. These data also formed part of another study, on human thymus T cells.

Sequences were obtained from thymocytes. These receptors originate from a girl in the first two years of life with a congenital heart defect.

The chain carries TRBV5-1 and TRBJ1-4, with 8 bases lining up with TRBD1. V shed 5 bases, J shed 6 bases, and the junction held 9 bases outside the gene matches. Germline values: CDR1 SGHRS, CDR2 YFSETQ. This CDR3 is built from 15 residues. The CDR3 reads CASSVQGVGHEKLFF. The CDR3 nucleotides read TGCGCCAGCAGTGTACAGGGGGTTGGTCATGAAAAACTGTTTTTT.

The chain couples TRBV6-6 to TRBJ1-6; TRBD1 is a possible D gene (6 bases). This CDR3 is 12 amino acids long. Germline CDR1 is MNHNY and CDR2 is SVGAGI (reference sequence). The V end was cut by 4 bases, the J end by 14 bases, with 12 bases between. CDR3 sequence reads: CASSWTADALHF. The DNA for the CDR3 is TGTGCCAGCAGTTGGACAGCCGATGCCCTCCACTTT.

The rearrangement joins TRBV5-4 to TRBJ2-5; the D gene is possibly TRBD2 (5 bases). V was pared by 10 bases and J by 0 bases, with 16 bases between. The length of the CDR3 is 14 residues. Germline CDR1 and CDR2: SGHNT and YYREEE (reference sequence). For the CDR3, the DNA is TGTGCCGGCACCACGTCGGGGAACCAAGAGACCCAGTACTTC. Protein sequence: CAGTTSGNQETQYF.

The CDR3 protein is CASSLVDSLCGNTIYF. DNA for the CDR3: TGCGCCAGCAGCTTGGTGGACAGCCTTTGTGGAAACACCATATATTTT. The chain couples TRBV5-1 to TRBJ1-3; D is perhaps TRBD1 (6 bases). V was clipped by 0 bases and J by 3 bases, with 13 bases between them. The CDR3 runs to 16 residues. CDR1 and CDR2 (germline): SGHRS, YFSETQ.

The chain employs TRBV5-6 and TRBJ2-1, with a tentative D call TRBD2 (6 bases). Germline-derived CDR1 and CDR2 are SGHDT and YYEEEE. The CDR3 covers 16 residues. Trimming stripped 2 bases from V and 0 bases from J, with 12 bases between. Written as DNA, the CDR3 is TGTGCCAGCAGCTTCGGGGGAGCGGTCTCCTACAATGAGCAGTTCTTC. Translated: CASSFGGAVSYNEQFF.

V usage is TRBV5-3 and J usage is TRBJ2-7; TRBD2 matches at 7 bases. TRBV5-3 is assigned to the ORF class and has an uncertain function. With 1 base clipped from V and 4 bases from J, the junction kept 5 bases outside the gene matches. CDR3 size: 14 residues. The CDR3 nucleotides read TGTGCCAGAAGCTTGTCGGACGGGGGGTACGAGCAGTACTTC. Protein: CARSLSDGGYEQYF.

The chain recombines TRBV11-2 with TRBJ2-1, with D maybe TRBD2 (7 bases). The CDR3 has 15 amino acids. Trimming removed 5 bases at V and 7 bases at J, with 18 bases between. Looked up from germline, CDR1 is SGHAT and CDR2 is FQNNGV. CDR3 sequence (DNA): TGTGCCAGCAGCGTCCGGGGAGGGGGTGGAAATGAGCAGTTCTTC. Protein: CASSVRGGGGNEQFF.

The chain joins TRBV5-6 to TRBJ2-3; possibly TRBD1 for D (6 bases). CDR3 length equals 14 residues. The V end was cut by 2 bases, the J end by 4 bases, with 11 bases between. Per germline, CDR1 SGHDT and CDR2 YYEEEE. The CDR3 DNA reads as TGTGCCAGCAGCTTCGGACAGCTCTCAGATACGCAGTATTTT. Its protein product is CASSFGQLSDTQYF.

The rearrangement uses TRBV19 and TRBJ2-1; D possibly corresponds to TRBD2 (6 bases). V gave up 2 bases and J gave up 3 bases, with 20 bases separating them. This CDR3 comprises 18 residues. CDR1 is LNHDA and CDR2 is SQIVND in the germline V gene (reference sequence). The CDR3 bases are TGTGCCAGTAGTATAACCCCCCAAGGAGGGGATGGCTACAATGAGCAGTTCTTC. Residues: CASSITPQGGDGYNEQFF. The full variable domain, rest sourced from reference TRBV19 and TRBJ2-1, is DGGITQSPKYLFRKEGQNVTLSCEQNLNHDAMYWYRQDPGQGLRLIYYSQIVNDFQKGDIAEGYSVSREKKESFPLTVTSAQKNPTAFYLCASSITPQGGDGYNEQFFGPGTRLTVL.

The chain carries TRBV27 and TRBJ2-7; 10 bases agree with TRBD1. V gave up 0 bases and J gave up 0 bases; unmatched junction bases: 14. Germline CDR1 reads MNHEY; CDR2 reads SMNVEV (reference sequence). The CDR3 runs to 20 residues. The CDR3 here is CASSLSPPQGQGSPSYEQYF. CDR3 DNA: TGTGCCAGCAGTTTATCACCCCCCCAGGGACAGGGGTCTCCCTCCTACGAGCAGTACTTC.

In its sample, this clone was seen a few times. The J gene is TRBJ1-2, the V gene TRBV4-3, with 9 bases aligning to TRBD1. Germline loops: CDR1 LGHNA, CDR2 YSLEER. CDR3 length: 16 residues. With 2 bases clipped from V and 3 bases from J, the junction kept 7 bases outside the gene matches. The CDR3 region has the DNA TGCGCCAGCAGCCAACCTGGGACAGGGCCCTACTATGGCTACACCTTC. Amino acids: CASSQPGTGPYYGYTF.

CDR3 in DNA: TGCGCCAGCAGCTCCGCGCCGGGGTTTCGCTATGGCTACACCTTC. It encodes CASSSAPGFRYGYTF. The chain links TRBV5-1 to TRBJ1-2; D gene uncertain. CDR1 and CDR2 from the germline V gene are SGHRS and YFSETQ. The CDR3 extends over 15 amino acids. With 3 bases removed from V and 4 bases from J, the gap between germline ends came to 16 bases. Supplemented by reference TRBV5-1 and TRBJ1-2, the full variable domain reads KAGVTQTPRYLIKTRGQQVTLSCSPISGHRSVSWYQQTPGQGLQFLFEYFSETQRNKGNFPGRFSGRQFSNSRSEMNVSTLELGDSALYLCASSSAPGFRYGYTFGSGTRLTVV.

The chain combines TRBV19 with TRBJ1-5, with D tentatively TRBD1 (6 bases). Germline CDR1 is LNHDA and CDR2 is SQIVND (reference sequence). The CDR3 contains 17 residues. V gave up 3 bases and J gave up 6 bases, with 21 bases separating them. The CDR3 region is CASSIGRGGHRTQPQHF. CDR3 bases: TGTGCCAGTAGTATTGGCAGGGGTGGGCACCGGACTCAGCCCCAGCATTTT.

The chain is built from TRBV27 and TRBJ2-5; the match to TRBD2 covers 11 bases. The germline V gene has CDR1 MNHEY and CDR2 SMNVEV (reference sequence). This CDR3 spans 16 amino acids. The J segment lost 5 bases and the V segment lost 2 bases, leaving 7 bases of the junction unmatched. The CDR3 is CASSLGLAGGGETQYF. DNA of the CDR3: TGTGCCAGCAGTTTAGGTCTAGCGGGGGGAGGGGAGACCCAGTACTTC.

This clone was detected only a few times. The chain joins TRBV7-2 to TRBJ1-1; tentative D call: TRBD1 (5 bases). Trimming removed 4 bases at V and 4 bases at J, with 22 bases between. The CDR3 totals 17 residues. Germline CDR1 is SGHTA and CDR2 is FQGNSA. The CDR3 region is CASSSTPAPRVLTEAFF. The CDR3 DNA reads TGTGCCAGCAGCTCAACTCCCGCCCCCAGGGTACTCACTGAAGCTTTCTTT. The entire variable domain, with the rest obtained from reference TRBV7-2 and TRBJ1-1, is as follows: GAGVSQSPSNKVTEKGKDVELRCDPISGHTALYWYRQSLGQGLEFLIYFQGNSAPDKSGLPSDRFSAERTGGSVSTLTIQRTQQEDSAVYLCASSSTPAPRVLTEAFFGQGTRLTVV.

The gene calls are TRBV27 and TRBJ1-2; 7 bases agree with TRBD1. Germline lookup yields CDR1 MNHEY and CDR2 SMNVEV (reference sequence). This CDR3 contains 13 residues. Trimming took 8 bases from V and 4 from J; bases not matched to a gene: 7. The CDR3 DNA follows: TGTGCCAGCTCGGGACAGCAAACCTATGGCTACACCTTC. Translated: CASSGQQTYGYTF.

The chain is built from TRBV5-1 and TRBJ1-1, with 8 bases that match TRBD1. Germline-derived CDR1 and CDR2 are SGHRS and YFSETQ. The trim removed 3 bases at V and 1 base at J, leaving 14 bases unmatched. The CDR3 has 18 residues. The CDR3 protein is CASSSKGQERPTNTEAFF. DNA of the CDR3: TGCGCCAGCAGCTCTAAGGGACAGGAAAGACCCACGAACACTGAAGCTTTCTTT.

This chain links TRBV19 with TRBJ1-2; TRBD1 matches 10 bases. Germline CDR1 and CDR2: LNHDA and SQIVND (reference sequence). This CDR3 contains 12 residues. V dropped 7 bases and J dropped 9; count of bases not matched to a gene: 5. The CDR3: CASTPGQGSYTF. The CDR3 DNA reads TGTGCCAGTACCCCGGGACAGGGGAGCTACACCTTC.

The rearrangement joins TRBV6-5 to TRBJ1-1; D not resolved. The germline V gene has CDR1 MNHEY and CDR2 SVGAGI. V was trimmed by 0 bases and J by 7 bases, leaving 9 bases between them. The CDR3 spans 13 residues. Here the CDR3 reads CASSYSGGYEAFF. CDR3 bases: TGTGCCAGCAGTTACTCCGGCGGTTATGAAGCTTTCTTT.

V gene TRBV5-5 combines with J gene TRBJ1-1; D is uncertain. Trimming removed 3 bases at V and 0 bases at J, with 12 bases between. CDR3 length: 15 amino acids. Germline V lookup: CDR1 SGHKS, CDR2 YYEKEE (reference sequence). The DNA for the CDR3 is TGTGCCAGCAGCTCCCTGGAGCGAGTGAACACTGAAGCTTTCTTT. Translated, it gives CASSSLERVNTEAFF.

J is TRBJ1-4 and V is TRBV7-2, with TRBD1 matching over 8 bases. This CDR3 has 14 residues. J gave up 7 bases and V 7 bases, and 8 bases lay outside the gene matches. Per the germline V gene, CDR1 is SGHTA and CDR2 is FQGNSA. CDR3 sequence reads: CASTPHRGGEKLFF. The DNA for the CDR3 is TGTGCCAGCACCCCGCACAGGGGGGGTGAAAAACTGTTTTTT.